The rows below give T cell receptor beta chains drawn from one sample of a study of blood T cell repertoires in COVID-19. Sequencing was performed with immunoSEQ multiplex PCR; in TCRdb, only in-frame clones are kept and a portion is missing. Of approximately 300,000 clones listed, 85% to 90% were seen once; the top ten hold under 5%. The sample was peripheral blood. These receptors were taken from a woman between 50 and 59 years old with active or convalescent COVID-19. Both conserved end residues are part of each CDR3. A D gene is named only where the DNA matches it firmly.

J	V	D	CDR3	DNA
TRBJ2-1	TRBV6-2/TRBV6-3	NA	CASSYSISRVSSYNEQFF	TGTGCCAGCAGTTACTCGATCAGTCGGGTGAGCTCCTACAATGAGCAGTTCTTC
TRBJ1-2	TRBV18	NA	CASSDGGYGYTF	TGTGCCAGCTCGGACGGAGGCTATGGCTACACCTTC
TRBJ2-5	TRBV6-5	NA	CASSSRGTYSETQYF	TGTGCCAGCAGTTCCCGCGGGACTTACTCAGAGACCCAGTACTTC
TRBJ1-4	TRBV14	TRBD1	CASSPAGTGNEKLFF	TGTGCCAGCAGCCCCGCCGGGACAGGAAATGAAAAACTGTTTTTT
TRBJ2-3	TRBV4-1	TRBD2	CASSQGSPGLAIRTDTQYF	TGCGCCAGCAGCCAAGGATCACCGGGACTAGCGATCCGGACAGATACGCAGTATTTT
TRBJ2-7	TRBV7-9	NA	CASRQDTTYEQYF	TGTGCCAGCAGACAGGACACCACCTACGAGCAGTACTTC
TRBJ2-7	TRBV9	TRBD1	CASSVAPQGGPYEQYF	TGTGCCAGCAGCGTAGCCCCACAGGGGGGACCCTACGAGCAGTACTTC
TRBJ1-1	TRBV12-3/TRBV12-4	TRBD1	CASSFDRVPEAFF	TGTGCCAGCAGTTTCGACAGGGTTCCTGAAGCTTTCTTT
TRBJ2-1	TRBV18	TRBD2	CASSPLAGGSYNEQFF	TGTGCCAGCTCACCATTAGCGGGAGGGTCTTACAATGAGCAGTTCTTC
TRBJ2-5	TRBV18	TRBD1	CASSGWGPGTGGMETQYF	TGTGCCAGCTCAGGATGGGGACCCGGGACAGGGGGCATGGAGACCCAGTACTTC
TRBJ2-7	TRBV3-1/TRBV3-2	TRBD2	CASSYGTSNEQYF	TGTGCCAGCAGCTACGGGACTAGTAATGAGCAGTACTTC
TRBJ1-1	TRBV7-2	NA	CASSLAQAGVTEAFF	TGTGCCAGCAGCTTAGCCCAGGCAGGGGTTACTGAAGCTTTCTTT
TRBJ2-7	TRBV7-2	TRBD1	CASSLGQGNYEQYF	TGTGCCAGCAGCTTGGGACAGGGGAACTACGAGCAGTACTTC